A single TCR beta chain is shown here with its context. Its antigen is still unknown. No base quality values were provided; no much bigger clone lies one nucleotide off. For sequencing, an Illumina HiSeq 1500 was employed. TCRdb reanalyzed the raw reads on its own, using fastp at Q25 for trimming and MiXCR for clone calling, and kept in-frame beta chains. Each entry merges the rows of one CDR3 protein and shows their most common DNA and genes. The sample table lists approximately 590,000 distinct CDR3 sequences, approximately 40% of them with a count of one. Of the sample, 40% to 60% falls within the top ten clones. These data are taken from a study of T cell repertoires in cytomegalovirus infection (dated by TCRdb to the late 2010s). Context from the whole study: Peptide stimulations targeted recently identified HLA-C-restricted CMV epitopes, whose presentation resists viral immunomodulation, together with well-studied HLA-B-restricted epitopes. Donor HLA type was relevant to the analysis, as public TCR beta signatures indicated carriage of CMV infection together with the matching HLA type. Broader findings and caveats from the paper: Carriers of CMV infection plus the relevant HLA type were discriminated by the cumulative frequency of public TCR beta family members in the study cohort and in an independent roughly 380-donor cohort. The ex vivo response was dominated by HLA-C-restricted CMV-specific TCR beta clonotypes, and the single most frequent clonotype in two of eight donors was supplied by these HLA-C-restricted clonotypes.

Trimming costs V 11 bases and J 4 bases, and their ends lie 17 bases apart. The CDR3 starts with the cysteine, ends with the phenylalanine, and has 13 residues. Just the 39-base CDR3 DNA is kept, in frame starting at base 1. The sample's treatment or condition label, in plain terms: in vitro stimulation with specific CMV peptide epitopes to enrich CMV-specific T cells. The sequencing used cultured PBMCs, collected from culture after CMV antigen stimulation. In this chain, TRBV12-3 or TRBV12-4 is recombined with TRBJ1-2, with the D gene uncertain. This clonotype was sampled from a human donor in good health (CMV status not recorded). Some clones in this sample may be carry-over from other donors' samples. CDR3 reads: CACGRGPPYGYTF. The DNA reads TGTGCCTGCGGGCGAGGGCCCCCCTATGGCTACACCTTC.